One and the same sample provided the 31 T cell receptor beta chains below, sequenced in a study of blood T cell repertoires in COVID-19. Produced via immunoSEQ multiplex PCR; TCRdb's table is partial and in-frame only. The sample holds just over 350,000 clones, roughly 90% seen once. Sample: peripheral blood. All receptors derive from a woman aged 55-75 years with COVID-19, enrolled during active disease.

The chain employs TRBV6-4 and TRBJ2-1; 7 positions match TRBD2. The V segment lost 6 bases and the J segment 0 bases; nucleotides outside the gene matches: 5. This CDR3 is built from 15 residues. The germline gives CDR1 MRHNA, CDR2 SNTAGT. CDR3 in DNA: TGTGCCAGCAGCGCCAGCGGGGTCTCCTACAATGAGCAGTTCTTC. Translation gives CASSASGVSYNEQFF.

This chain joins TRBV6-4 and TRBJ2-6; D not resolved. Trimming removed 3 bases from V and 4 bases from J, with 7 bases in between. The V gene's germline CDR1 is MRHNA and CDR2 SNTAGT. The CDR3 sequence is 14 residues long. The CDR3 nucleotides read TGTGCCAGCAGTGATAGCTACGGGGCCAACGTCCTGACTTTC. Its translation: CASSDSYGANVLTF.

The chain employs TRBV19 and TRBJ1-1; the D gene is possibly TRBD1 (5 bases). V was clipped by 3 bases and J by 5 bases, with 13 bases between them. The CDR3 is 14 residues long. Germline V gene lookup returns CDR1 LNHDA and CDR2 SQIVND (reference sequence). The CDR3 spells CASSIRPDRTEAFF. CDR3 bases: TGTGCCAGTAGTATCCGTCCCGACAGAACTGAAGCTTTCTTT.

Worth noting for this clone: Other DNA sequences in this sample translate to the same CDR3. V and J are TRBV19 and TRBJ1-5; perhaps TRBD1 as D (6 bases). The CDR3 has 14 residues. Germline V gene data show CDR1 as LNHDA and CDR2 as SQIVND (reference sequence). With 3 bases removed from V and 5 bases from J, the gap between germline ends came to 11 bases. CDR3 amino acids: CASSIGQGYQPQHF. CDR3 coding DNA: TGTGCCAGTAGTATCGGGCAGGGGTATCAGCCCCAGCATTTT. The whole variable domain, filled in from reference TRBV19 and TRBJ1-5, reads DGGITQSPKYLFRKEGQNVTLSCEQNLNHDAMYWYRQDPGQGLRLIYYSQIVNDFQKGDIAEGYSVSREKKESFPLTVTSAQKNPTAFYLCASSIGQGYQPQHFGDGTRLSIL.

The gene calls are TRBV2 and TRBJ1-1; 8 bases map to TRBD1. Looked up from germline, CDR1 is SNHLY and CDR2 is FYNNEI. V gave up 6 bases and J gave up 6 bases; unmatched junction bases: 3. This CDR3 contains 12 residues. The CDR3 reads CASRDRGPEAFF. Written as DNA, the CDR3 is TGTGCCAGCAGAGACAGGGGCCCTGAAGCTTTCTTT.

The V gene is TRBV19, the J gene TRBJ2-6; D unclear. Trimming cost V 3 bases and J 0 bases, with 6 bases left between them. Germline lookup yields CDR1 LNHDA and CDR2 SQIVND (reference sequence). CDR3 length: 15 amino acids. The CDR3 nucleotides read TGTGCCAGTAGTATTCTTCTCTCTGGGGCCAACGTCCTGACTTTC. Translating it yields CASSILLSGANVLTF.

V usage is TRBV6-6 and J usage is TRBJ1-5; the D is unclear. V was pared by 8 bases and J by 0 bases, with 11 bases between. The CDR3 runs to 14 residues. Looked up from germline, CDR1 is MNHNY and CDR2 is SVGAGI (reference sequence). CDR3 region: CASGGVGSNQPQHF. The CDR3, as DNA: TGTGCCAGCGGCGGGGTCGGTAGCAATCAGCCCCAGCATTTT.

V gene TRBV30 combines with J gene TRBJ2-7, with a weak D call TRBD2 (5 bases). The CDR3 has 14 amino acids. Trimming shortened V by 2 bases and J by 6 bases, and 17 bases separated the two germline ends. The germline V gene encodes CDR1 GTSNPN and CDR2 SVGIG (reference sequence). Here the CDR3 DNA reads TGTGCCTGGAGTTGGCCCGCCCTAGGAGGCGAGCAGTACTTC. It translates to CAWSWPALGGEQYF. Supplemented by reference TRBV30 and TRBJ2-7, the full variable domain reads SQTIHQWPATLVQPVGSPLSLECTVEGTSNPNLYWYRQAAGRGLQLLFYSVGIGQISSEVPQNLSASRPQDRQFILSSKKLLLSDSGFYLCAWSWPALGGEQYFGPGTRLTVT.

The chain links TRBV14 to TRBJ2-3, with a weak D call TRBD1 (5 bases). Trimming shortened V by 4 bases and J by 4 bases, and 12 bases separated the two germline ends. The germline CDR1 and CDR2 sequences are SGHDN and FVKESK. The CDR3 runs 14 residues. The CDR3 here is CASSRRTSSDTQYF. As DNA, the CDR3 is TGTGCCAGCAGCCGTAGGACATCCTCAGATACGCAGTATTTT.

This chain links TRBV19 with TRBJ1-2, with 7 bases fitting TRBD1. The length of the CDR3 is 14 residues. V was pared by 9 bases and J by 3 bases, with 10 bases of the junction left unmatched. From germline, CDR1 is LNHDA and CDR2 SQIVND (reference sequence). Written as DNA, the CDR3 is TGTGCCAGCAACCGTCAGGGGGAGGACTATGGCTACACCTTC. Encoded protein: CASNRQGEDYGYTF.

This clone has just one count. This chain's CDR3 is CASSSTSDLLTGELFF. The CDR3 DNA reads TGTGCCAGCAGTTCGACTAGCGACCTATTAACCGGGGAGCTGTTTTTT. The chain joins TRBV28 to TRBJ2-2; 8 bases map to TRBD2. Trimming removed 4 bases from V and 5 bases from J; junction bases left unmatched: 9. CDR1 MDHEN and CDR2 SYDVKM come from the germline V gene. This CDR3 has 16 residues.

This sequence joins TRBV7-8 and TRBJ1-1; D may be TRBD1 (5 bases). Between the trimmed V and J ends, which lost 0 bases and 5 bases, there was a span of 10 bases. In germline, CDR1 is SGHVS, CDR2 FQNEAQ. The CDR3 contains 14 residues. The chain's CDR3 is CASSLARGRTEAFF. As DNA, the CDR3 is TGTGCCAGCAGCTTAGCAAGGGGCCGAACTGAAGCTTTCTTT.

The chain combines TRBV6-2 or TRBV6-3 with TRBJ2-1, with 8 bases aligning to TRBD1. In germline, CDR1 is MNHEY, CDR2 SVGEGT. The V and J ends lost 4 bases and 5 bases, in that order; junction bases with no gene match: 4. The CDR3 consists of 14 residues. The CDR3 is CASSLGQGHNEQFF. As DNA, the CDR3 is TGTGCCAGCAGTTTAGGACAGGGCCACAATGAGCAGTTCTTC.

The genes are TRBV6-5 and TRBJ2-7; 11 bases are shared with TRBD1. The CDR3 is 15 amino acids. Germline CDR1 MNHEY, CDR2 SVGAGI. The V gene end was trimmed by 3 bases and the J gene end by 4 bases; junction bases not matched to a gene: 5. The CDR3 nucleotides read TGTGCCAGCAGTTATGGACAGGGGGCAACGTACGAGCAGTACTTC. Amino acids: CASSYGQGATYEQYF.

The chain couples TRBV19 to TRBJ2-7, with a weak D call TRBD2 (5 bases). There are 13 residues in the CDR3. Germline assignment: CDR1 LNHDA and CDR2 SQIVND (reference sequence). Trimming pared 3 bases from V and 6 bases from J, leaving 12 bases between. The CDR3 DNA is TGTGCCAGTAGTATTCAGGTTCGGGGCGAGCAGTACTTC. This encodes CASSIQVRGEQYF.

The chain couples TRBV7-2 to TRBJ2-6; TRBD1 might be the D (6 bases). This CDR3 is 19 amino acids long. Germline loops: CDR1 SGHTA, CDR2 FQGNSA. Trimming shortened V by 5 bases and J by 1 base, and 21 bases separated the two germline ends. The chain's CDR3 is CASSPQVQGYTSGANVLTF. For the CDR3, the DNA is TGTGCCAGCAGCCCCCAAGTACAGGGCTATACTTCTGGGGCCAACGTCCTGACTTTC. Combining the CDR3 with reference TRBV7-2 and TRBJ2-6 gives the whole variable domain GAGVSQSPSNKVTEKGKDVELRCDPISGHTALYWYRQSLGQGLEFLIYFQGNSAPDKSGLPSDRFSAERTGGSVSTLTIQRTQQEDSAVYLCASSPQVQGYTSGANVLTFGAGSRLTVL.

The chain uses TRBV13 and TRBJ2-1; 10 positions agree with TRBD1. J gave up 10 bases and V 5 bases, and 11 bases lay outside the gene matches. The germline V gene has CDR1 PRHDT and CDR2 FYEKMQ (reference sequence). The CDR3 is 15 amino acids. Written as DNA, the CDR3 is TGTGCCAGCAGCCCAACCGGGACAGGGGTTTGGGAGCAGTTCTTC. It yields the protein CASSPTGTGVWEQFF.

The J gene is TRBJ2-7, the V gene TRBV7-9; TRBD1 aligns across 9 bases. CDR3 length equals 12 residues. J gave up 5 bases and V 7 bases, and 3 bases lay outside the gene matches. CDR1 SEHNR and CDR2 FQNEAQ come from the germline V gene (reference sequence). This CDR3 is CASTRDRDEQYF. Written as DNA, the CDR3 is TGTGCCAGCACCAGGGACAGGGACGAGCAGTACTTC.

This clone was seen a few times. V gene TRBV15 combines with J gene TRBJ1-3, with D unresolved. CDR1 and CDR2 (germline): LNHNV, YYDKDF (reference sequence). V was trimmed by 5 bases and J by 3 bases, leaving 14 bases between them. This CDR3 has 15 residues. The CDR3, as DNA: TGTGCCACCAGCCCACTGGCTTCGGGTGGAAACACCATATATTTT. As protein: CATSPLASGGNTIYF.

This chain uses TRBV18 with TRBJ1-1; 8 bases match TRBD1. Looked up from germline, CDR1 is KGHSH and CDR2 is LQKENI. This CDR3 is built from 15 residues. V shed 3 bases, J shed 5 bases, and the junction held 8 bases outside the gene matches. The CDR3 protein is CASSPIGQGGTEAFF. CDR3 DNA sequence: TGTGCCAGCTCACCCATCGGACAGGGAGGAACTGAAGCTTTCTTT. The whole variable domain, remainder taken from reference TRBV18 and TRBJ1-1, is NAGVMQNPRHLVRRRGQEARLRCSPMKGHSHVYWYRQLPEEGLKFMVYLQKENIIDESGMPKERFSAEFPKEGPSILRIQQVVRGDSAAYFCASSPIGQGGTEAFFGQGTRLTVV.

The chain links TRBV2 to TRBJ2-7, with D perhaps matching TRBD2 (6 bases). V was clipped by 5 bases and J by 3 bases, with 17 bases between them. The CDR3 loop spans 15 amino acids. From germline, CDR1 is SNHLY and CDR2 FYNNEI. CDR3 in amino acids: CASSTPGEEYYEQYF. The CDR3 DNA is TGTGCCAGCAGTACCCCGGGGGAGGAGTACTACGAGCAGTACTTC.

The chain couples TRBV27 to TRBJ2-7; D is perhaps TRBD2 (7 bases). The length of the CDR3 is 15 residues. In germline, CDR1 is MNHEY, CDR2 SMNVEV (reference sequence). V was pared by 8 bases and J by 6 bases, with 23 bases between. The CDR3 DNA reads TGTGCCAGCGGGTACGGGGGGCATATCCTTTCCGAGCAGTACTTC. This codes for CASGYGGHILSEQYF.

The chain recombines TRBV19 with TRBJ2-5; 12 bases align to TRBD2. This CDR3 spans 17 amino acids. Looked up from germline, CDR1 is LNHDA and CDR2 is SQIVND (reference sequence). With 3 bases clipped from V and 0 bases from J, the junction kept 5 bases outside the gene matches. The CDR3 DNA sequence: TGTGCCAGTAGTATTCTGACTAGCGGGGGAGACCAAGAGACCCAGTACTTC. As protein: CASSILTSGGDQETQYF. The full variable domain, rest sourced from reference TRBV19 and TRBJ2-5, is DGGITQSPKYLFRKEGQNVTLSCEQNLNHDAMYWYRQDPGQGLRLIYYSQIVNDFQKGDIAEGYSVSREKKESFPLTVTSAQKNPTAFYLCASSILTSGGDQETQYFGPGTRLLVL.

This sequence joins TRBV19 and TRBJ2-3; D not certain. Germline V lookup: CDR1 LNHDA, CDR2 SQIVND (reference sequence). This CDR3 spans 15 amino acids. Trimming pared 6 bases from V and 6 bases from J, leaving 19 bases between. DNA for the CDR3: TGTGCCAGTAGCCGAAATAACCCTTCCAGGGATACGCAGTATTTT. Translating gives CASSRNNPSRDTQYF.

In DNA, the CDR3 is TGTGCCAGCAGCGGCAGAGGGGACAGGGGCTCCAATGAGCAGTTCTTC. As protein: CASSGRGDRGSNEQFF. V and J are TRBV7-3 and TRBJ2-1; 10 positions match TRBD1. The CDR3 totals 16 residues. Unmatched junction bases numbered 10, after V lost 5 bases and J lost 6 bases. Per the germline V gene, CDR1 is SGHTA and CDR2 is FQGTGA.

This sequence joins TRBV4-1 and TRBJ2-7; 8 nucleotides line up with TRBD1. Germline V gene lookup returns CDR1 MGHRA and CDR2 YSYEKL. Germline trimming cut 5 bases from V and 1 base from J; bases unmatched to any gene: 13. This CDR3 region has 17 residues. The CDR3 here is CASSWDNRGTPSYEQYF. CDR3 DNA sequence: TGCGCCAGCAGCTGGGATAACAGGGGGACCCCATCCTACGAGCAGTACTTC.

The chain employs TRBV25-1 and TRBJ2-7, with a tentative D call TRBD2 (5 bases). Between the trimmed V and J ends, which lost 7 bases and 4 bases, there was a span of 20 bases. Germline V gene data show CDR1 as MGHDK and CDR2 as SYGVNS. The CDR3 is 15 amino acids. CDR3 loop: CASKSSGMGWYEQYF. CDR3 DNA: TGTGCCAGCAAGAGTTCGGGGATGGGTTGGTACGAGCAGTACTTC.

The V call is TRBV2, the J call TRBJ1-3; 7 nucleotides line up with TRBD1. V dropped 5 bases and J dropped 5; count of bases not matched to a gene: 9. The germline gives CDR1 SNHLY, CDR2 FYNNEI. The CDR3 spans 15 residues. CDR3 DNA: TGTGCCAGCAGTCACGACAGGGATGCTCGAAACACCATATATTTT. Protein: CASSHDRDARNTIYF. Based on the CDR3 plus reference TRBV2 and TRBJ1-3, the full variable domain is EPEVTQTPSHQVTQMGQEVILRCVPISNHLYFYWYRQILGQKVEFLVSFYNNEISEKSEIFDDQFSVERPDGSNFTLKIRSTKLEDSAMYFCASSHDRDARNTIYFGEGSWLTVV.

The chain links TRBV5-5 to TRBJ2-7; D unresolved. Looked up from germline, CDR1 is SGHKS and CDR2 is YYEKEE (reference sequence). V was shortened by 4 bases and J by 4 bases, with 9 bases between the two germline ends. The CDR3 sequence is 12 residues long. CDR3: CASSLAEYEQYF. The CDR3 nucleotides read TGTGCCAGCAGCCTGGCCGAGTACGAGCAGTACTTC. Combining the CDR3 with reference TRBV5-5 and TRBJ2-7 gives the whole variable domain DAGVTQSPTHLIKTRGQQVTLRCSPISGHKSVSWYQQVLGQGPQFIFQYYEKEERGRGNFPDRFSARQFPNYSSELNVNALLLGDSALYLCASSLAEYEQYFGPGTRLTVT.

The chain couples TRBV4-3 to TRBJ1-2; the D gene is possibly TRBD1 (5 bases). The CDR3 runs 15 residues. V gave up 0 bases and J gave up 8 bases, with 16 bases separating them. The germline gives CDR1 LGHNA, CDR2 YSLEER. Here the CDR3 reads CASSQDSYVGPGYTF. The CDR3 region has the DNA TGCGCCAGCAGCCAAGATTCGTACGTGGGGCCCGGCTACACCTTC.

The genes are TRBV4-3 and TRBJ2-7; D possibly corresponds to TRBD1 (6 bases). Germline CDR1 and CDR2: LGHNA and YSLEER. The CDR3 loop spans 16 amino acids. V was clipped by 0 bases and J by 0 bases, with 12 bases between them. The DNA for the CDR3 is TGCGCCAGCAGCCAAGATAGGGGGACCTACTCCTACGAGCAGTACTTC. Translation gives CASSQDRGTYSYEQYF.